This T cell receptor beta chain was sequenced during a study of T cell responses to AZD1222 COVID-19 vaccine. On this clone: Antigen: not known.

Some clones are missing from TCRdb's copy, which holds only in-frame ones; the method was immunoSEQ multiplex PCR. The table includes more than 150,000 clones, 80% to 95% detected once. Second-dose recipients at about 4 or about 12 weeks were treated as one pooled group. The study's findings and limits: White British people made up most donors, females outnumbered males, and clonal diversity was possibly underestimated. Among spike-specific TCRs, nearly half reportedly target unmutated variant regions. The study sampled repertoires only after the peak T cell response.

The sequence was obtained from an adult who received the AZD1222 COVID-19 vaccine. Sample: peripheral blood, taken 28 days after the second AZD1222 dose.

The CDR3 reads CASSRGAETYEQYF. CDR3 coding DNA: TGTGCCAGCAGCCGCGGCGCGGAAACCTACGAGCAGTACTTC. This chain connects TRBV7-9 to TRBJ2-7; D gene unclear. The V gene's germline CDR1 is SEHNR and CDR2 FQNEAQ (reference sequence). CDR3 length: 14 residues. The V end was cut by 5 bases, the J end by 2 bases, with 13 bases between.